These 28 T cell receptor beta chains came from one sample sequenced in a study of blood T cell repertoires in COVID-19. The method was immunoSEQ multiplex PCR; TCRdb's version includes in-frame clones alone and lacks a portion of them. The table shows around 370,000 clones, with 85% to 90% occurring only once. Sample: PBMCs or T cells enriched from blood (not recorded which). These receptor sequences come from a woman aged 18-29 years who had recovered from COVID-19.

For the CDR3, the DNA is TGTGCCAGCAGTTTGACAACCTGGGGCGGTGAAGCTTTCTTT. It specifies CASSLTTWGGEAFF. The J gene is TRBJ1-1, the V gene TRBV6-6, with a weak D call TRBD1 (5 bases). Germline CDR1 MNHNY, CDR2 SVGAGI (reference sequence). The CDR3 has 14 amino acids. Trimming stripped 4 bases from V and 7 bases from J, with 16 bases between.

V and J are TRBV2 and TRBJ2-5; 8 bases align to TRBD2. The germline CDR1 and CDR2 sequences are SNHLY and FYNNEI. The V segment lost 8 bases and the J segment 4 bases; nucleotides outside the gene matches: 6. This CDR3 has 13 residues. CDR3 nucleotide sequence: TGTGCCAGCCGGGAGGGCGTTGGAGAGACCCAGTACTTC. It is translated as CASREGVGETQYF.

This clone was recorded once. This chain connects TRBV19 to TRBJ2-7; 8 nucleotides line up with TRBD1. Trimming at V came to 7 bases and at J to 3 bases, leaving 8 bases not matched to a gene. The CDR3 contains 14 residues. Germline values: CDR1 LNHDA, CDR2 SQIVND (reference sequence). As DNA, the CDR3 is TGTGCCAGTAACCAGGGGGCAGGGGGCTACGAGCAGTACTTC. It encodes CASNQGAGGYEQYF. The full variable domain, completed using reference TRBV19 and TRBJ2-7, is DGGITQSPKYLFRKEGQNVTLSCEQNLNHDAMYWYRQDPGQGLRLIYYSQIVNDFQKGDIAEGYSVSREKKESFPLTVTSAQKNPTAFYLCASNQGAGGYEQYFGPGTRLTVT.

The CDR3 bases are TGCAGCGTAGTGGGACAGACACTTTTTCCTAACTATGGCTACACCTTC. Protein product: CSVVGQTLFPNYGYTF. The chain recombines TRBV29-1 with TRBJ1-2, with 7 bases fitting TRBD1. Trimming took 6 bases from V and 0 from J; bases not matched to a gene: 13. There are 16 residues in the CDR3. CDR1 is SQVTM and CDR2 is ANQGSEA in the germline V gene.

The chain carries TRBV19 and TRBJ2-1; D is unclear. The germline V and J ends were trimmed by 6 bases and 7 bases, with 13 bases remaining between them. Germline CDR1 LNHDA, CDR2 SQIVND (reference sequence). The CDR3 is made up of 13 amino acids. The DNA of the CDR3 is TGTGCCAGTAGGAGAAGTGCCTCGAATGAGCAGTTCTTC. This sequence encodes CASRRSASNEQFF.

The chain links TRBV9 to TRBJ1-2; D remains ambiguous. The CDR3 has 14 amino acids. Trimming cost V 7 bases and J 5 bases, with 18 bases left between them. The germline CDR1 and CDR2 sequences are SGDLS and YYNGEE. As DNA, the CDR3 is TGTGCCAGCGGGGAGATGCATCCGACATATGGCTACACCTTC. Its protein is CASGEMHPTYGYTF.

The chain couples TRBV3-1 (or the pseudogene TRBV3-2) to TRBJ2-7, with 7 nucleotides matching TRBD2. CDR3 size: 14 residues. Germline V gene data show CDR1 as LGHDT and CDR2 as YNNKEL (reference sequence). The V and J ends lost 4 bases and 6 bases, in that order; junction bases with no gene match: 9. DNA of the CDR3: TGTGCCAGCAGCCGCTCGAGACTAGCATCCGAGCAGTACTTC. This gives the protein CASSRSRLASEQYF.

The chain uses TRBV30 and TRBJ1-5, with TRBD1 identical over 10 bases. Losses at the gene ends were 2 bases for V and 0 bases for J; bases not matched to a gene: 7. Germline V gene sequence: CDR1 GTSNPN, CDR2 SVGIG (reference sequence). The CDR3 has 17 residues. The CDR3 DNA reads TGTGCCTGGAGTAGGGGACAGGGGAAATATAGCAATCAGCCCCAGCATTTT. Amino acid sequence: CAWSRGQGKYSNQPQHF.

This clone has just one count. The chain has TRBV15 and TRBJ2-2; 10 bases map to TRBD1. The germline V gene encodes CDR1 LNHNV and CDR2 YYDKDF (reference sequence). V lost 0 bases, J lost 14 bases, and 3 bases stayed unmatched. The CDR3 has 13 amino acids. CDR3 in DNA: TGTGCCACCAGCAGAGAGGACAGGGGGAATCTGTTTTTT. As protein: CATSREDRGNLFF.

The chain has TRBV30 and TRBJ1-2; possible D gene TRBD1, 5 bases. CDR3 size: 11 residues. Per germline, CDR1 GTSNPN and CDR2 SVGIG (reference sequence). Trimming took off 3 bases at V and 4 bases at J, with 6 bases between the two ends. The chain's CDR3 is CAWRDTYGYTF. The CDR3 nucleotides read TGTGCCTGGAGGGACACCTATGGCTACACCTTC.

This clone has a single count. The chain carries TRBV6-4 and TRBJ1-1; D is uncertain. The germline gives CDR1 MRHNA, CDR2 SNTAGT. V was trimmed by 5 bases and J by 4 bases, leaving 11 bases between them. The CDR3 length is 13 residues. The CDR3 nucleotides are TGTGCCAGCAGTTGGGAAAGCGGCACTGAAGCTTTCTTT. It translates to CASSWESGTEAFF.

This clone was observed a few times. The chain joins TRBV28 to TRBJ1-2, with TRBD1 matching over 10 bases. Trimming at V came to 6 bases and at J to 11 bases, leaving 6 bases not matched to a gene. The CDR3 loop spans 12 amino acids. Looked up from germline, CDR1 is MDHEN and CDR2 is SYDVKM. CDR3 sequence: CASSLDRGWYTF. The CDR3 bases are TGTGCCAGCAGCCTGGACAGGGGGTGGTACACCTTC.

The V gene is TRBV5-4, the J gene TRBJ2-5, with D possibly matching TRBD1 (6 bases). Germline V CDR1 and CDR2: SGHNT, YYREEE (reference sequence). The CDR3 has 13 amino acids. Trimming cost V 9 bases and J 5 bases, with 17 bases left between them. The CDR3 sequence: CAIHRERGETQYF. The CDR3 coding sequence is TGTGCCATACACCGTGAGAGGGGGGAGACCCAGTACTTC.

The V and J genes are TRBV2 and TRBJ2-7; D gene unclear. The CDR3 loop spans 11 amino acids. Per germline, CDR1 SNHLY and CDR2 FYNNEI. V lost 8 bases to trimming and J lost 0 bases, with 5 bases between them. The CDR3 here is CASQYSYEQYF. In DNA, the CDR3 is TGTGCCAGCCAGTACTCCTACGAGCAGTACTTC.

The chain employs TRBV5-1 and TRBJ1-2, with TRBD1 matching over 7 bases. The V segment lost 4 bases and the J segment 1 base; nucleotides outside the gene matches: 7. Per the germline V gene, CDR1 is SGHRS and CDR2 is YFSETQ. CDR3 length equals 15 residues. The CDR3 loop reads CASSTGTELNYGYTF. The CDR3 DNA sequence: TGCGCCAGCAGCACAGGGACAGAGCTTAACTATGGCTACACCTTC.

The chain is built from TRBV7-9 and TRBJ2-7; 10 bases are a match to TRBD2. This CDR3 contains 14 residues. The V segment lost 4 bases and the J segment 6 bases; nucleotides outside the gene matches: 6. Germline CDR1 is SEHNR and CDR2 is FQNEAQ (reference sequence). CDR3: CASSSLAGVGEQYF. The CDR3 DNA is TGTGCCAGCAGCTCGCTAGCGGGGGTCGGCGAGCAGTACTTC.

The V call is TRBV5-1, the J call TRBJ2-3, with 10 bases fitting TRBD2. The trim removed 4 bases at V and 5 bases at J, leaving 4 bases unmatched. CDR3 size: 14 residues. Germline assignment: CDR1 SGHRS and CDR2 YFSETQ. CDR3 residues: CASSPQRGGDTQYF. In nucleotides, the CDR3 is TGCGCCAGCAGCCCTCAGCGGGGGGGAGATACGCAGTATTTT.

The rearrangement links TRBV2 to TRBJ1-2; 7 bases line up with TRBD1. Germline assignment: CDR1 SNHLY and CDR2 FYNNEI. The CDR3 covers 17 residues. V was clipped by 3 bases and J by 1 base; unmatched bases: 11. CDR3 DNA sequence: TGTGCCAGCAGTGATTCCCCCTCGACAGGGATTAACTATGGCTACACCTTC. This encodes CASSDSPSTGINYGYTF.

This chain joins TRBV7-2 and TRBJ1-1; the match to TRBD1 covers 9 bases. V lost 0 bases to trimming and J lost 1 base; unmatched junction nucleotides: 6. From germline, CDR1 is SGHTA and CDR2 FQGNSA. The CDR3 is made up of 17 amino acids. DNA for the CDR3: TGTGCCAGCAGCTTAGCCTCGCCGGACAGGGGGAACACTGAAGCTTTCTTT. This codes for CASSLASPDRGNTEAFF.

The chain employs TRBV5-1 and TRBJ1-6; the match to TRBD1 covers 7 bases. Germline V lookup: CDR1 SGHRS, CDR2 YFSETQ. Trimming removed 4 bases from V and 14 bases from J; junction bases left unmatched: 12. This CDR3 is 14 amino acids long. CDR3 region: CASSGDSAGRALHF. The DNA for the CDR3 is TGCGCCAGCAGCGGGGACAGCGCCGGGAGGGCCCTCCACTTT.

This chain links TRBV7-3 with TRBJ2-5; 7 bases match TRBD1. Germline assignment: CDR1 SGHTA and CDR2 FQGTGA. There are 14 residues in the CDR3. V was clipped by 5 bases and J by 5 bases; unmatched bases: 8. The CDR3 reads CASSAKQGWETQYF. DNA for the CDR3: TGTGCCAGCAGCGCTAAACAGGGGTGGGAGACCCAGTACTTC.

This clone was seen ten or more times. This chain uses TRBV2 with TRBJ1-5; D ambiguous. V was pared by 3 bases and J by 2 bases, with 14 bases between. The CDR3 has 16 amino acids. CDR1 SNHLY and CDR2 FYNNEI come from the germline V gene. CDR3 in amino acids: CASSDFGVGGNQPQHF. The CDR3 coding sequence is TGTGCCAGCAGTGACTTCGGGGTAGGCGGCAATCAGCCCCAGCATTTT.

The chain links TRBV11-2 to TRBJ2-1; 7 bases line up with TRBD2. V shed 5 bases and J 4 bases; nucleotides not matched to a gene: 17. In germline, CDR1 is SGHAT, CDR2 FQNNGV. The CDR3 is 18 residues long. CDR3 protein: CASSPRPGGSSPYNEQFF. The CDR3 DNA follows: TGTGCCAGCAGCCCCCGGCCGGGGGGATCATCGCCTTACAATGAGCAGTTCTTC. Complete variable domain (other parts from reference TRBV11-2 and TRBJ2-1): EAGVAQSPRYKIIEKRQSVAFWCNPISGHATLYWYQQILGQGPKLLIQFQNNGVVDDSQLPKDRFSAERLKGVDSTLKIQPAKLEDSAVYLCASSPRPGGSSPYNEQFFGPGTRLTVL.

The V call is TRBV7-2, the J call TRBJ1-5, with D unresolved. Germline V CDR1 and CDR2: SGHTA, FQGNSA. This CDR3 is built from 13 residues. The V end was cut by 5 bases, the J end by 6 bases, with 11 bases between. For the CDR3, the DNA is TGTGCCAGCAGCCCCCGAGCGGTTCAGCCCCAGCATTTT. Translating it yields CASSPRAVQPQHF. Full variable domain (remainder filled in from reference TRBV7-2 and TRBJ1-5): GAGVSQSPSNKVTEKGKDVELRCDPISGHTALYWYRQSLGQGLEFLIYFQGNSAPDKSGLPSDRFSAERTGGSVSTLTIQRTQQEDSAVYLCASSPRAVQPQHFGDGTRLSIL.

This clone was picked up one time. Here the CDR3 reads CASSLDEGGNTEAFF. The DNA for the CDR3 is TGTGCCAGCAGCTTAGATGAGGGAGGGAACACTGAAGCTTTCTTT. The rearrangement links TRBV11-2 to TRBJ1-1; the D is unclear. Trimming cost V 0 bases and J 1 base, with 9 bases left between them. The CDR3 is 15 residues long. The V gene's germline CDR1 is SGHAT and CDR2 FQNNGV.

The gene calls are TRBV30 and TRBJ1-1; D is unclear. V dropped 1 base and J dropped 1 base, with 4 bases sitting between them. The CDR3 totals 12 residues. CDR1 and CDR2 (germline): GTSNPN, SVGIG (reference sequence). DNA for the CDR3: TGTGCCTGGAGTGACAGGAACACTGAAGCTTTCTTT. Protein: CAWSDRNTEAFF.

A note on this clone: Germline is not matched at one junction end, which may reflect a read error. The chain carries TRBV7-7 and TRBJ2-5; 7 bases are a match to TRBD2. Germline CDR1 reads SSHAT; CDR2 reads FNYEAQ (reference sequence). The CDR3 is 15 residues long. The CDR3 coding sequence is TGTGCTAGCAGCCGTTGGGACGACGGGGGGGAGACCCAGTACTTC. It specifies CASSRWDDGGETQYF.

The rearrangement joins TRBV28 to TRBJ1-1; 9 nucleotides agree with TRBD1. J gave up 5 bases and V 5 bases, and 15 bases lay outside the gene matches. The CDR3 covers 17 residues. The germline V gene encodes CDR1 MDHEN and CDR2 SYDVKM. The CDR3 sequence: CASSPWDRVKRGTEAFF. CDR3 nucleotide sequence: TGTGCCAGCAGTCCCTGGGACAGGGTAAAGAGGGGGACTGAAGCTTTCTTT.